What follows are 13 T cell receptor beta chains derived from one specimen sequenced in a study of CXCR3-negative and CXCR3-positive naive CD8 T cells (dated by TCRdb to the late 2010s). General findings and caveats noted by the study authors: TRB CDR3s from CXCR3-positive naive cells showed higher hydrophobicity (lower Kidera factor 4), lower energy, and higher strength and volume indices than CXCR3-negative naive cells.

Sequencing was performed on a NextSeq 550. The Human TCR Profiling Kit (MiLaboratory) was used to prepare UMI-labeled 5' RACE TRB cDNA libraries. One entry per CDR3 protein sequence results from the TCRdb reprocessing of the reads, with DNA left out. The sample table on file contains about 6,900 distinct CDR3 sequences. Together, the top ten hold roughly 1.4% of the sample. These TCRs' antigens remain unknown. Source material: naive CXCR3+ CD8+ T cells from blood. This sample's cell subset or site label indicates: CD45RO-CCR7+CD27+CD95- naive CD8+ T cells expressing CXCR3 (TNR3+). The receptors come from a human donor in good health. Some clones in this sample may be carry-over from other donors' samples.

This clonotype is classed as medium-sized (0.01 to 0.1%) by frequency. The chain uses TRBV29-1 and TRBJ2-3; absent DNA, TCRdb's TRBD2 call cannot be checked. Germline CDR1 SQVTM, CDR2 ANQGSEA. This CDR3 spans 11 amino acids. The CDR3 loop is CSGGGTDTQYF.

The chain employs TRBV19 and TRBJ2-5; TCRdb's assignment of TRBD1 cannot be checked, as there is no DNA. The CDR3 has 13 residues. CDR1 LNHDA and CDR2 SQIVND come from the germline V gene (reference sequence). This CDR3 reads CASNQGAGETQYF.

Considering frequency, this clonotype is medium-sized. J is TRBJ1-1 and V is TRBV27; no DNA is available, so the TRBD1 call from TCRdb remains unchecked. Germline lookup yields CDR1 MNHEY and CDR2 SMNVEV (reference sequence). The CDR3 consists of 13 residues. The CDR3 region is CASCQGTGSEAFF.

Judged by frequency, this clonotype is medium-sized. The rearrangement links TRBV28 to TRBJ2-3; TCRdb picks TRBD2, but there is no DNA to check that call. Germline lookup yields CDR1 MDHEN and CDR2 SYDVKM. The CDR3 has 16 residues. CDR3 protein: CASKLAGGPGTDTQYF.

The CDR3 here is CSARDNGAPLHF. The chain combines TRBV20-1 with TRBJ1-6. Germline V gene data show CDR1 as DFQATT and CDR2 as SNEGSKA (reference sequence). This CDR3 is built from 12 residues.

This rearrangement joins TRBV28 to TRBJ2-1; no DNA is available, so the TRBD2 call from TCRdb remains unchecked. Per germline, CDR1 MDHEN and CDR2 SYDVKM. The CDR3 length is 15 residues. The CDR3 sequence is CASSFPREGSNEQFF. The full variable domain, in which reference TRBV28 and TRBJ2-1 provide the parts outside the CDR3, is DVKVTQSSRYLVKRTGEKVFLECVQDMDHENMFWYRQDPGLGLRLIYFSYDVKMKEKGDIPEGYSVSREKKERFSLILESASTNQTSMYLCASSFPREGSNEQFFGPGTRLTVL.

V gene TRBV11-3 combines with J gene TRBJ2-2; absent DNA, TCRdb's TRBD2 call cannot be checked. The length of the CDR3 is 15 residues. Germline V gives CDR1 SGHNT, CDR2 YENEEA. CDR3 sequence reads: CASRLAGAFTGELFF. The variable domain in full, with the rest retrieved from reference TRBV11-3 and TRBJ2-2, is EAGVVQSPRYKIIEKKQPVAFWCNPISGHNTLYWYLQNLGQGPELLIRYENEEAVDDSQLPKDRFSAERLKGVDSTLKIQPAELGDSAVYLCASRLAGAFTGELFFGEGSRLTVL.

By frequency, this clonotype is medium-sized. The gene calls are TRBV5-1 and TRBJ2-1. The V gene's germline CDR1 is SGHRS and CDR2 YFSETQ. The length of the CDR3 is 16 residues. CDR3 in amino acids: CASSLALAGVFNEQFF.

V usage is TRBV11-2 and J usage is TRBJ2-7; without DNA, the TCRdb call of TRBD2 cannot be checked. From germline, CDR1 is SGHAT and CDR2 FQNNGV. The CDR3 sequence is 13 residues long. The CDR3 sequence: CASGASGSYEQYF.

This clonotype is called medium-sized based on its frequency. The CDR3 here is CSARDPGETEAFF. The gene calls are TRBV20-1 and TRBJ1-1. Germline V CDR1 and CDR2: DFQATT, SNEGSKA (reference sequence). The CDR3 runs 13 residues.

By frequency, this clonotype is medium-sized. The chain recombines TRBV2 with TRBJ2-2. From germline, CDR1 is SNHLY and CDR2 FYNNEI. CDR3 length equals 12 residues. This CDR3 reads CASSQRGGELFF.

The chain employs TRBV4-3 and TRBJ1-1; TCRdb's assignment of TRBD1 cannot be checked, as there is no DNA. CDR3 length: 16 residues. CDR1 LGHNA and CDR2 YSLEER come from the germline V gene. The chain's CDR3 is CASSHVGLGRTYEAFF.

This chain joins TRBV11-1 and TRBJ2-1; the TCRdb call, TRBD1, lacks DNA for checking. In germline, CDR1 is SGHAT, CDR2 FQDESV (reference sequence). The CDR3 runs 19 residues. This CDR3 reads CASSLGAGVIYGPHNEQFF.